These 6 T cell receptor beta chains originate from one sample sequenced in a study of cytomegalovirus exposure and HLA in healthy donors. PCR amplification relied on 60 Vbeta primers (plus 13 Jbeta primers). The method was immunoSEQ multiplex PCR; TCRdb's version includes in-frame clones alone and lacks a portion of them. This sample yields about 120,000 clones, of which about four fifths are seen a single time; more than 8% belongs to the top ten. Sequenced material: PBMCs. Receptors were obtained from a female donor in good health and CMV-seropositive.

The CDR3 protein is CASSFSYEQYF. CDR3 sequence (DNA): TGTGCCAGCAGTTTTAGCTACGAGCAGTACTTC. The gene calls are TRBV28 and TRBJ2-7, with D hard to call. V was pared by 3 bases and J by 3 bases, with 3 bases between. The CDR3 runs to 11 residues. The V gene's germline CDR1 is MDHEN and CDR2 SYDVKM.

CDR3 residues: CASSRLGPRNEQFF. Written as DNA, the CDR3 is TGTGCCAGCAGCCGTCTGGGGCCGAGGAATGAGCAGTTCTTC. The rearrangement joins TRBV5-6 to TRBJ2-1; a possible D gene is TRBD1 (5 bases). Germline CDR1 and CDR2: SGHDT and YYEEEE. The length of the CDR3 is 14 residues. Trimming removed 4 bases from V and 7 bases from J, with 15 bases in between.

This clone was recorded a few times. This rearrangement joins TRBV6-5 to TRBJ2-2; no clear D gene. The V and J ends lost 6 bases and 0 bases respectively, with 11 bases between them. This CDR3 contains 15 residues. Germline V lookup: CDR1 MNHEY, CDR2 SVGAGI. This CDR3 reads CASRTGQSNTGELFF. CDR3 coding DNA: TGTGCCAGCAGGACGGGTCAATCGAACACCGGGGAGCTGTTTTTT.

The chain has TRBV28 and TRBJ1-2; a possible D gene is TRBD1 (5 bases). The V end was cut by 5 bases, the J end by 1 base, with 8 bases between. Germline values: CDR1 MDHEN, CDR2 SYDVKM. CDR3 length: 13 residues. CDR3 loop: CASSLRVNYGYTF. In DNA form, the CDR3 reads TGTGCCAGCAGTCTCAGGGTTAACTATGGCTACACCTTC.

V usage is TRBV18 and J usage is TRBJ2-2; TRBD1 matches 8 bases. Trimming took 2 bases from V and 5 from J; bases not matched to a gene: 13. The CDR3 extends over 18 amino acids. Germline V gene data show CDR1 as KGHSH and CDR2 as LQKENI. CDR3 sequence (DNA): TGTGCCAGCTCACCAAGGATCGGCAGGGGGCGAGTAACCGGGGAGCTGTTTTTT. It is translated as CASSPRIGRGRVTGELFF.

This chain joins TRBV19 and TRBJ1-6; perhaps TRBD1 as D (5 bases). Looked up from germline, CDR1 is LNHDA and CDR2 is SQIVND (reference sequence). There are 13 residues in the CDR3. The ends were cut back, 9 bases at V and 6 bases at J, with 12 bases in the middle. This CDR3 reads CASSRARNSPLHF. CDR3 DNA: TGTGCCAGCAGCAGGGCTCGTAATTCACCCCTCCACTTT.